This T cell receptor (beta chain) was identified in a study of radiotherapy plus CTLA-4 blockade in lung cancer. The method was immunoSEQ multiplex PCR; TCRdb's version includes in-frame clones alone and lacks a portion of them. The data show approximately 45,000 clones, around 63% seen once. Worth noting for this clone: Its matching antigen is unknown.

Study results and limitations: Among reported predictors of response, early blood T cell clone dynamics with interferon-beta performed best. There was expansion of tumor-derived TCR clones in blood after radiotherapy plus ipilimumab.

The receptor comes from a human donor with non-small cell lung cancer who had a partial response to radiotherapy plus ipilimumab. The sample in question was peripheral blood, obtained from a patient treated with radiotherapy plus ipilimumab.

The CDR3 nucleotides read TGTGCCAGCAGCTTAAGTAGCGGGGGAAACTCCTACAATGAGCAGTTCTTC. This sequence encodes CASSLSSGGNSYNEQFF. The rearrangement links TRBV7-3 to TRBJ2-1; 9 bases map to TRBD2. The germline gives CDR1 SGHTA, CDR2 FQGTGA. The CDR3 sequence is 17 residues long. V was clipped by 1 base and J by 0 bases; unmatched bases: 4.